This T cell receptor (beta chain) was documented in a study of blood T cells in healthy people across ages. The CDR3 consists of 14 residues. The junction had 3 bases not matched to a gene; V was cut back by 3 bases and J by 3 bases. In germline, CDR1 is SEHNR, CDR2 FQNEAQ (reference sequence). Findings and limits, study-wide: A roughly linear age-dependent decrease characterized TCR beta diversity per million T cells.

Then a second PCR, running roughly 7 to 11 cycles, was carried out with a sample-barcoded 5' primer and a J-beta primer mix. A template-switch adaptor containing 12 random nucleotides labeled each cDNA molecule. One entry per CDR3 protein results from TCRdb running MiXCR on the 5' RACE reads. The sample holds 550,000 to 600,000 distinct CDR3 sequences, around 48% seen once. This clonotype appeared a few times. Its antigen remains unidentified. The sample comprised blood. The genes are TRBV7-9 and TRBJ2-5; TRBD2 matches at 8 bases. The clonotype comes from a man older than 75 in good health. CDR3 sequence reads: CASSFPGLEETQYF. Here the CDR3 DNA reads TGTGCCAGCAGCTTCCCGGGACTAGAAGAGACCCAGTACTTC.